Below are 31 T cell receptor beta chains sequenced from a single sample in a study of regulatory T cells in long-lasting Graves disease. For TCR beta, libraries came from iRepertoire HTBI primers and Arm-PCR of CDR3 regions. TCRdb analysed the multiplex PCR reads with MiXCR anew, one entry per CDR3 protein. The sample includes 350,000 to 450,000 distinct CDR3 sequences, around 23% of them seen just once. Time point specified: persistent/refractory GD, antithyroid drugs over 5 years with positive TRAb. With RNA extracted from PBMCs as input, the TCR library was made. The sample in question was peripheral blood mononuclear cells (PBMCs), obtained when the disease was refractory, from a patient treated with antithyroid drugs. Receptors were obtained from a female donor with Graves disease.

This clonotype was found many times. The chain employs TRBV7-2 and TRBJ2-5; no reliable D call. Germline V gene lookup returns CDR1 SGHTA and CDR2 FQGNSA. V was shortened by 0 bases and J by 7 bases, with 6 bases between the two germline ends. This CDR3 contains 12 residues. The CDR3 region is CASSLADLTQYF. In DNA form, the CDR3 reads TGTGCCAGCAGCTTAGCGGATCTGACCCAGTACTTC.

This clonotype was seen just once. This chain connects TRBV2 to TRBJ2-1, with unresolved D. The V and J ends lost 10 bases and 0 bases respectively, with 19 bases between them. The CDR3 has 16 residues. The germline gives CDR1 SNHLY, CDR2 FYNNEI. In DNA, the CDR3 is TGTGCCACCCTGTATAAAGACCAAAGCTCCTACAATGAGCAGTTCTTC. The encoded protein is CATLYKDQSSYNEQFF.

This clonotype occurred many times. The gene calls are TRBV7-8 and TRBJ2-7; TRBD2 is a possible D gene (6 bases). V lost 5 bases and J lost 3, with 23 bases in between. In germline, CDR1 is SGHVS, CDR2 FQNEAQ. The CDR3 has 17 amino acids. CDR3 amino acids: CASSNGLRTNKNYEQYF. The CDR3 nucleotides are TGTGCCAGCAGCAACGGGCTTAGGACTAATAAGAACTACGAGCAGTACTTC.

This clonotype has a handful of counts. The rearrangement joins TRBV9 to TRBJ2-7; 7 bases are a match to TRBD2. The CDR3 totals 15 residues. Per germline, CDR1 SGDLS and CDR2 YYNGEE. Losses at the gene ends were 4 bases for V and 0 bases for J; bases not matched to a gene: 7. DNA of the CDR3: TGTGCCAGCAGCTTCGGACTAGAAACCTCCTACGAGCAGTACTTC. It is translated as CASSFGLETSYEQYF.

This clonotype was seen repeatedly, ten times or more. The chain has TRBV6-2 or TRBV6-3 and TRBJ1-4; weak D call: TRBD1 (5 bases). Between the trimmed V and J ends, which lost 2 bases and 8 bases, there was a span of 15 bases. This CDR3 is built from 15 residues. CDR1 MNHEY and CDR2 SVGEGT come from the germline V gene. For the CDR3, the DNA is TGTGCCAGCAGTTACCTAGCCAGGGTTTTGGAAAAACTGTTTTTT. It specifies CASSYLARVLEKLFF.

The chain combines TRBV19 with TRBJ2-4; 7 bases line up with TRBD1. V shed 9 bases, J shed 2 bases, and the junction held 13 bases outside the gene matches. Germline-derived CDR1 and CDR2 are LNHDA and SQIVND (reference sequence). The CDR3 is made up of 16 amino acids. CDR3 bases: TGTGCCAGCCAACAGGGGACGTATTTGACCAAAAACATTCAGTACTTC. Residues: CASQQGTYLTKNIQYF. The variable domain in full, with the rest retrieved from reference TRBV19 and TRBJ2-4, is DGGITQSPKYLFRKEGQNVTLSCEQNLNHDAMYWYRQDPGQGLRLIYYSQIVNDFQKGDIAEGYSVSREKKESFPLTVTSAQKNPTAFYLCASQQGTYLTKNIQYFGAGTRLSVL.

This clonotype has a handful of counts. CDR3 coding DNA: TGCAGTGCTACTAGTCCGGGAGGGCTGGGGGAGACCCAGTACTTC. It codes for CSATSPGGLGETQYF. This chain uses TRBV20-1 with TRBJ2-5; TRBD2 matches at 8 bases. Germline values: CDR1 DFQATT, CDR2 SNEGSKA (reference sequence). This CDR3 contains 15 residues. Trimming cost V 4 bases and J 5 bases; bases outside gene matches: 12.

This clonotype was recorded a few times. The chain employs TRBV20-1 and TRBJ2-2; TRBD2 matches at 8 bases. The germline gives CDR1 DFQATT, CDR2 SNEGSKA (reference sequence). With 1 base clipped from V and 4 bases from J, the junction kept 8 bases outside the gene matches. The CDR3 contains 16 residues. The CDR3 spells CSARGTSPTGTGELFF. For the CDR3, the DNA is TGCAGTGCTAGAGGGACTAGCCCCACGGGCACCGGGGAGCTGTTTTTT.

Regarding this clonotype: This likely comes from a read error, as the CDR3 has no conserved phenylalanine or tryptophan at its end. The chain recombines TRBV30 with TRBJ1-1; 7 bases are a match to TRBD1. CDR3 length: 13 amino acids. Looked up from germline, CDR1 is GTSNPN and CDR2 is SVGIG (reference sequence). Unmatched junction bases numbered 9, after V lost 7 bases and J lost 4 bases. For the CDR3, the DNA is TGTGCCTCCCAGACAGGGAGCCGCACTGAAGCTTTCATT. Translated: CASQTGSRTEAFI.

Points on this clonotype: Its ends do not fully match the called genes, so a read error is possible. J is TRBJ2-7 and V is TRBV2; D unclear. CDR3 length: 12 residues. Germline CDR1 SNHLY, CDR2 FYNNEI. CDR3 amino acids: CTSRVQRYGQYF. CDR3 DNA sequence: TGTACCAGCAGAGTACAACGATACGGGCAGTACTTC.

At least ten counts were recorded for this clonotype. The CDR3 coding sequence is TGTGCCAGCAGCCTAAGAGGGCAGGGGGCTGGCTACACCTTC. Amino acid sequence: CASSLRGQGAGYTF. The rearrangement links TRBV2 to TRBJ1-2, with TRBD1 identical over 8 bases. Looked up from germline, CDR1 is SNHLY and CDR2 is FYNNEI. J gave up 7 bases and V 6 bases, and 10 bases lay outside the gene matches. The CDR3 is made up of 14 amino acids.

This clonotype was seen ten or more times. CDR3 coding DNA: TGTGCCAGCAGTTCGAGGCTAGCGGAGACCCAGTACTTC. It encodes CASSSRLAETQYF. The rearrangement links TRBV3-1 to TRBJ2-5; D possibly corresponds to TRBD2 (6 bases). The V gene's germline CDR1 is LGHDT and CDR2 YNNKEL (reference sequence). The V end lost 6 bases, the J end lost 5 bases, and 13 bases lay between the germline ends. The CDR3 runs 13 residues.

Comment on this clonotype: A much larger clone lies one base from this, so it may be a read error. The chain employs TRBV6-9 and TRBJ2-7; D unclear. This CDR3 is built from 17 residues. Germline CDR1 and CDR2: MNHGY and SVAAGI. V was pared by 3 bases and J by 5 bases, with 23 bases between. The CDR3 region is CASSYSNSRSVLDEQYF. CDR3 DNA: TGTGCCAGCAGTTACTCGAATAGCAGGAGTGTCCTGGACGAGCAGTACTTC.

This clonotype was seen at least ten times. The CDR3 nucleotides read TGTGCCTGCCGGGACAGGACCTACGAGCAGTACTTC. Translating gives CACRDRTYEQYF. The rearrangement joins TRBV28 to TRBJ2-7, with 8 bases aligning to TRBD1. Unmatched junction bases numbered 5, after V lost 11 bases and J lost 2 bases. Germline values: CDR1 MDHEN, CDR2 SYDVKM. The length of the CDR3 is 12 residues. Supplemented by reference TRBV28 and TRBJ2-7, the full variable domain reads DVKVTQSSRYLVKRTGEKVFLECVQDMDHENMFWYRQDPGLGLRLIYFSYDVKMKEKGDIPEGYSVSREKKERFSLILESASTNQTSMYLCACRDRTYEQYFGPGTRLTVT.

This clonotype was seen ten or more times. The chain has TRBV28 and TRBJ1-2; D gene unclear. Trimming left V 7 bases short and J 2 bases short, with 5 bases between. Germline V gene sequence: CDR1 MDHEN, CDR2 SYDVKM. The CDR3 length is 11 residues. As DNA, the CDR3 is TGTGCCAGCACGGGGAACTATGGCTACACCTTC. Protein sequence: CASTGNYGYTF.

A few counts support this clonotype. CDR3 sequence reads: CASSSHVRVAYEQYF. As DNA, the CDR3 is TGTGCCAGCAGCTCACACGTCAGGGTGGCGTACGAGCAGTACTTC. The chain links TRBV13 to TRBJ2-7, with D perhaps matching TRBD1 (5 bases). Between the trimmed V and J ends, which lost 4 bases and 4 bases, there was a span of 17 bases. The CDR3 totals 15 residues. Germline V lookup: CDR1 PRHDT, CDR2 FYEKMQ (reference sequence).

This clonotype occurred many times. This chain joins TRBV2 and TRBJ1-2; D ambiguous. Germline loops: CDR1 SNHLY, CDR2 FYNNEI. The CDR3 runs 14 residues. The V end was cut by 4 bases, the J end by 4 bases, with 13 bases between. The CDR3 is CASSGDMGTYGYTF. In DNA form, the CDR3 reads TGTGCCAGCAGTGGTGACATGGGCACCTATGGCTACACCTTC.

This clonotype was detected ten times or more. The J gene is TRBJ2-5, the V gene TRBV12-3 or TRBV12-4, with D maybe TRBD2 (6 bases). Trimming cost V 6 bases and J 1 base, with 15 bases left between them. CDR3 length equals 15 residues. The CDR3 region is CASRPGGTFQETQYF. CDR3 DNA sequence: TGTGCCAGCAGGCCAGGAGGGACTTTCCAAGAGACCCAGTACTTC.

Concerning this clonotype itself: A far larger clone is one nucleotide away, so this likely arose from a read error. The chain employs TRBV28 and TRBJ1-2; unclear D gene. From germline, CDR1 is MDHEN and CDR2 SYDVKM. This CDR3 has 14 amino acids. Trimming removed 11 bases at V and 3 bases at J, with 19 bases between. The CDR3 loop reads CAWKSPHADYGYTF. CDR3 DNA: TGTGCCTGGAAGTCCCCCCACGCTGACTATGGCTACACCTTC.

This clonotype was recorded at least ten times. The chain recombines TRBV2 with TRBJ2-7; D uncertain. This CDR3 comprises 13 residues. The germline V and J ends were trimmed by 6 bases and 5 bases, with 14 bases remaining between them. Germline-derived CDR1 and CDR2 are SNHLY and FYNNEI. CDR3 sequence reads: CASSGPFENEQYF. CDR3 coding DNA: TGTGCCAGCAGCGGCCCCTTTGAGAACGAGCAGTACTTC.

Many counts were recorded for this clonotype. V usage is TRBV13 and J usage is TRBJ2-5; 9 nucleotides align to TRBD2. The V gene end was trimmed by 4 bases and the J gene end by 2 bases; junction bases not matched to a gene: 14. This CDR3 has 18 amino acids. Germline V gene sequence: CDR1 PRHDT, CDR2 FYEKMQ (reference sequence). The CDR3 loop reads CASSSGPTLAGPQETQYF. In nucleotides, the CDR3 is TGTGCCAGCAGCTCCGGCCCAACACTAGCGGGCCCGCAAGAGACCCAGTACTTC.

This chain links TRBV24-1 with TRBJ2-3; TRBD2 agrees at 10 bases. The CDR3 has 16 residues. Unmatched junction bases numbered 11, after V lost 4 bases and J lost 8 bases. Per germline, CDR1 KGHDR and CDR2 SFDVKD. CDR3 sequence: CATSDVGSGRSGTQYF. The CDR3 region has the DNA TGTGCCACCAGTGACGTAGGTAGCGGGAGGTCCGGTACGCAGTATTTT.

The chain is built from TRBV29-1 and TRBJ2-7; 11 positions agree with TRBD1. The trim removed 6 bases at V and 4 bases at J, leaving 5 bases unmatched. The CDR3 is 13 residues long. Germline lookup yields CDR1 SQVTM and CDR2 ANQGSEA. CDR3 coding DNA: TGCAGCGTGGTGGACAGGGGGCGGTACGAGCAGTACTTC. Protein sequence: CSVVDRGRYEQYF.

This clonotype appeared many times. CDR3 amino acids: CASAQVGASGRYTGELFF. The CDR3 nucleotides read TGTGCCAGCGCCCAAGTGGGGGCTAGCGGGAGGTACACCGGGGAGCTGTTTTTT. This chain uses TRBV28 with TRBJ2-2; 11 bases map to TRBD2. Unmatched junction bases numbered 14, after V lost 8 bases and J lost 3 bases. Looked up from germline, CDR1 is MDHEN and CDR2 is SYDVKM. CDR3 length: 18 residues.

This clonotype came up many times. The chain links TRBV27 to TRBJ2-7; D might be TRBD1 or TRBD2, each matching 6 bases. The germline CDR1 and CDR2 sequences are MNHEY and SMNVEV (reference sequence). Trimming shortened V by 2 bases and J by 6 bases, and 17 bases separated the two germline ends. The CDR3 covers 15 residues. The CDR3 DNA follows: TGTGCCAGCAGTTTAGGGGGCGGGACCTATGGCGAGCAGTACTTC. This translates into CASSLGGGTYGEQYF.

This clonotype has just a few counts. The chain has TRBV20-1 and TRBJ1-1, with a tentative D call TRBD1 (5 bases). The CDR3 is made up of 13 amino acids. Germline V lookup: CDR1 DFQATT, CDR2 SNEGSKA (reference sequence). Deletions cut 5 bases from V and 5 bases from J, with 15 bases between. This CDR3 is CSACGPGGTEAFF. The CDR3 DNA reads as TGCAGTGCTTGCGGCCCGGGGGGTACTGAAGCTTTCTTT.

Details on this clonotype: An end of the junction differs from the germline gene, which may be a read error. V usage is TRBV7-9 and J usage is TRBJ1-1; D gene uncertain. The CDR3 extends over 15 amino acids. CDR1 and CDR2 from the germline V gene are SEHNR and FQNEAQ (reference sequence). This chain's CDR3 is CAGSLRSNMNTEAFF. For the CDR3, the DNA is TGTGCCGGCAGCTTAAGGAGCAACATGAACACTGAAGCTTTCTTT.

This clonotype was observed at least ten times. This chain links TRBV30 with TRBJ1-2, with D hard to call. Deletions cut 5 bases from V and 0 bases from J, with 10 bases between. The V gene's germline CDR1 is GTSNPN and CDR2 SVGIG (reference sequence). There are 13 residues in the CDR3. Here the CDR3 reads CAWGRSTNYGYTF. CDR3 coding DNA: TGTGCCTGGGGCCGAAGTACTAACTATGGCTACACCTTC. Complete variable domain (other parts from reference TRBV30 and TRBJ1-2): SQTIHQWPATLVQPVGSPLSLECTVEGTSNPNLYWYRQAAGRGLQLLFYSVGIGQISSEVPQNLSASRPQDRQFILSSKKLLLSDSGFYLCAWGRSTNYGYTFGSGTRLTVV.

This clonotype was seen ten or more times. The gene calls are TRBV7-3 and TRBJ2-5; D is uncertain. The CDR3 extends over 13 amino acids. The V gene lost 0 bases and the J gene lost 3 bases, with 5 bases spanning the gap. CDR1 is SGHTA, CDR2 FQGTGA, per germline. CDR3 bases: TGTGCCAGCAGCTTAACCCTGAAAGAGACCCAGTACTTC. It translates to CASSLTLKETQYF.

This clonotype was counted ten times or more. This chain connects TRBV2 to TRBJ1-2; 7 nucleotides match TRBD1. V shed 6 bases and J 1 base; nucleotides not matched to a gene: 5. From germline, CDR1 is SNHLY and CDR2 FYNNEI. The CDR3 covers 14 residues. This chain's CDR3 is CASSRTGGNYGYTF. The CDR3, as DNA: TGTGCCAGCAGCCGGACAGGCGGTAACTATGGCTACACCTTC. Full variable domain (missing parts from reference TRBV2 and TRBJ1-2): EPEVTQTPSHQVTQMGQEVILRCVPISNHLYFYWYRQILGQKVEFLVSFYNNEISEKSEIFDDQFSVERPDGSNFTLKIRSTKLEDSAMYFCASSRTGGNYGYTFGSGTRLTVV.

This clonotype has at least ten counts. J is TRBJ2-7 and V is TRBV10-3, with 7 bases that match TRBD1. Germline CDR1 is ENHRY and CDR2 is SYGVKD. Unmatched junction bases numbered 5, after V lost 2 bases and J lost 1 base. The CDR3 covers 15 residues. CDR3 protein: CAISEPNRGSYEQYF. The CDR3 DNA reads TGTGCCATCAGTGAGCCAAACAGGGGATCCTACGAGCAGTACTTC.